This passage covers 13 T cell receptor beta chains from one sample sequenced in a study of blood T cell repertoires in COVID-19. Repertoires were generated with immunoSEQ multiplex PCR, while TCRdb's copy carries only in-frame clones and drops some. Among about 140,000 clones, under 85% were seen once, and the ten largest hold about 1.5%. Sequenced material: PBMCs or T cells enriched from blood (not recorded which). Receptors were obtained from a woman aged 18-29 years who had been exposed to COVID-19.

The chain uses TRBV14 and TRBJ1-6; unclear D gene. CDR3 length: 17 amino acids. CDR1 and CDR2 from the germline V gene are SGHDN and FVKESK. V lost 3 bases and J 6 bases, leaving 18 bases between the germline ends. CDR3 nucleotides: TGTGCCAGCAGCCAGAGCCGGAGCAGACGATTTAATTCACCCCTCCACTTT. Its translation is CASSQSRSRRFNSPLHF.

V usage is TRBV30 and J usage is TRBJ2-1, with 8 bases matching TRBD2. The V gene end was trimmed by 2 bases and the J gene end by 7 bases; junction bases not matched to a gene: 13. Germline V CDR1 and CDR2: GTSNPN, SVGIG (reference sequence). This CDR3 has 16 amino acids. The CDR3 protein is CAWSRPRSGSWNEQFF. CDR3 DNA: TGTGCCTGGAGTCGACCTCGGAGCGGGAGTTGGAATGAGCAGTTCTTC. Using reference TRBV30 and TRBJ2-1 for the parts outside the CDR3, the full variable domain is SQTIHQWPATLVQPVGSPLSLECTVEGTSNPNLYWYRQAAGRGLQLLFYSVGIGQISSEVPQNLSASRPQDRQFILSSKKLLLSDSGFYLCAWSRPRSGSWNEQFFGPGTRLTVL.

The gene calls are TRBV4-1 and TRBJ2-1; possibly TRBD2 for D (8 bases). Trimming took off 6 bases at V and 9 bases at J, with 21 bases between the two ends. Germline V gene lookup returns CDR1 MGHRA and CDR2 YSYEKL. The CDR3 spans 15 residues. CDR3 bases: TGCGCCAGCAGACTACAGGGGAGCCGGGGGGGTGAGCAGTTCTTC. As protein: CASRLQGSRGGEQFF.

The chain has TRBV19 and TRBJ1-2; a weak D match, TRBD1 (6 bases). CDR1 LNHDA and CDR2 SQIVND come from the germline V gene (reference sequence). The CDR3 has 15 amino acids. Deletions cut 4 bases from V and 4 bases from J, with 16 bases between. CDR3 region: CASSRNRAYSYGYTF. Here the CDR3 DNA reads TGTGCCAGTAGTAGAAACAGGGCCTACTCCTATGGCTACACCTTC. The full variable domain, in which reference TRBV19 and TRBJ1-2 provide the parts outside the CDR3, is DGGITQSPKYLFRKEGQNVTLSCEQNLNHDAMYWYRQDPGQGLRLIYYSQIVNDFQKGDIAEGYSVSREKKESFPLTVTSAQKNPTAFYLCASSRNRAYSYGYTFGSGTRLTVV.

CDR3 amino acids: CASSPGTGVPSGNTIYF. CDR3 DNA: TGTGCCAGCAGCCCCGGGACAGGGGTTCCCTCTGGAAACACCATATATTTT. The chain recombines TRBV7-9 with TRBJ1-3, with 10 positions matching TRBD1. The V gene's germline CDR1 is SEHNR and CDR2 FQNEAQ (reference sequence). CDR3 length: 17 amino acids. V lost 5 bases to trimming and J lost 0 bases; unmatched junction nucleotides: 7.

This chain joins TRBV28 and TRBJ1-1, with D possibly being TRBD1 (5 bases). This CDR3 comprises 13 residues. Germline CDR1 is MDHEN and CDR2 is SYDVKM. Trimming took 4 bases from V and 5 from J, leaving 11 bases between them. Written as DNA, the CDR3 is TGTGCCAGCAGTTCGGGCCGGGGGACTGAAGCTTTCTTT. Amino acids: CASSSGRGTEAFF.

This rearrangement joins TRBV4-2 to TRBJ2-1, with D tentatively TRBD1 (6 bases). The CDR3 is made up of 15 amino acids. V lost 8 bases and J 5 bases, leaving 19 bases between the germline ends. Germline CDR1 is LGHNA and CDR2 is YNFKEQ. CDR3 in amino acids: CASHLTGYTDNEQFF. In DNA form, the CDR3 reads TGTGCCAGCCACCTCACAGGGTACACGGACAATGAGCAGTTCTTC.

The CDR3: CASSILSSGKYNEQFF. CDR3 DNA: TGTGCCAGCAGCATCCTATCTAGCGGGAAATACAATGAGCAGTTCTTC. The rearrangement links TRBV7-9 to TRBJ2-1; 9 bases line up with TRBD2. The germline V gene encodes CDR1 SEHNR and CDR2 FQNEAQ (reference sequence). V shed 5 bases and J 4 bases; nucleotides not matched to a gene: 9. The CDR3 runs 16 residues.

This clone was recorded once. The V and J genes are TRBV27 and TRBJ1-1, with D possibly TRBD1 on 5 matching bases. Looked up from germline, CDR1 is MNHEY and CDR2 is SMNVEV (reference sequence). Trimming pared 0 bases from V and 5 bases from J, leaving 13 bases between. The CDR3 is made up of 15 amino acids. As DNA, the CDR3 is TGTGCCAGCAGTTTATCGGGTCGGGGGAGGACTGAAGCTTTCTTT. Translating gives CASSLSGRGRTEAFF.

The chain carries TRBV4-2 and TRBJ1-2; TRBD1 matches at 9 bases. The V segment lost 4 bases and the J segment 6 bases; nucleotides outside the gene matches: 6. The length of the CDR3 is 14 residues. Germline values: CDR1 LGHNA, CDR2 YNFKEQ. In DNA form, the CDR3 reads TGTGCCAGCAGCCCCGAGGACAGGGGAAATGGCTACACCTTC. Translation: CASSPEDRGNGYTF.

The V gene is TRBV10-3, the J gene TRBJ1-2; 9 bases map to TRBD1. CDR1 is ENHRY, CDR2 SYGVKD, per germline. CDR3 length: 13 amino acids. In DNA, the CDR3 is TGTGCTACAGGGGGGGACAGGGACTATGGCTACACCTTC. Translation: CATGGDRDYGYTF.

The chain joins TRBV7-9 to TRBJ1-1; 7 nucleotides line up with TRBD1. Per the germline V gene, CDR1 is SEHNR and CDR2 is FQNEAQ (reference sequence). V dropped 5 bases and J dropped 6; count of bases not matched to a gene: 15. There are 16 residues in the CDR3. CDR3 coding DNA: TGTGCCAGCAGCCGAATCCGCGGTCAGGGGGGAGCTGAAGCTTTCTTT. It yields the protein CASSRIRGQGGAEAFF.

The rearrangement joins TRBV30 to TRBJ1-6; the D is unclear. There are 13 residues in the CDR3. V was shortened by 3 bases and J by 7 bases, with 10 bases between the two germline ends. The germline CDR1 and CDR2 sequences are GTSNPN and SVGIG (reference sequence). Written as DNA, the CDR3 is TGTGCCTGGAGACCCCCGGGGAATTCACCCCTCCACTTT. This gives the protein CAWRPPGNSPLHF.